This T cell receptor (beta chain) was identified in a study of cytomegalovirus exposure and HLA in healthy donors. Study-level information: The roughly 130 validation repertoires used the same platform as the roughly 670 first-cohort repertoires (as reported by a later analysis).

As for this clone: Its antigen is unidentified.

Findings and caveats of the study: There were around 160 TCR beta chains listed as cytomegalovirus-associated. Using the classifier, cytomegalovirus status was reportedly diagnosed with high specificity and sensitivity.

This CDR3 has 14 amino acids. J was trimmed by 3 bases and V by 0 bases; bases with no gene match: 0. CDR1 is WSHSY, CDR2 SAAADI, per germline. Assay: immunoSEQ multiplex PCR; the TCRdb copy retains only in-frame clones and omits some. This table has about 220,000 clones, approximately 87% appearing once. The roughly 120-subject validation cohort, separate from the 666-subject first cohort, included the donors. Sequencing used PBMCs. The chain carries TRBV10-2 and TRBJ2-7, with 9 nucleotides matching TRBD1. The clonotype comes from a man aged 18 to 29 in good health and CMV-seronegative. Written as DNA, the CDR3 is TGCGCCAGCAGTGAGTCGACAGGGGGCTACGAGCAGTACTTC. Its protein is CASSESTGGYEQYF.